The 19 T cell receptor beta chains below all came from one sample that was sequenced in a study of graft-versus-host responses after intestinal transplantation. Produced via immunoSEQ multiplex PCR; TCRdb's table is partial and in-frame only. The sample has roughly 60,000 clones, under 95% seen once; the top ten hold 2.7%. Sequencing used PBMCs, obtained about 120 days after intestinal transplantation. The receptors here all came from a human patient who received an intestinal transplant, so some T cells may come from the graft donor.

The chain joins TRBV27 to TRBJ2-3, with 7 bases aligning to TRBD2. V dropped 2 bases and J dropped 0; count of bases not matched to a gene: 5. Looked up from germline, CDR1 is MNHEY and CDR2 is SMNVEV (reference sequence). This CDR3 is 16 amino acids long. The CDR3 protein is CASSLNVGGSTDTQYF. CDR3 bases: TGTGCCAGCAGTTTAAATGTCGGGGGGAGCACAGATACGCAGTATTTT.

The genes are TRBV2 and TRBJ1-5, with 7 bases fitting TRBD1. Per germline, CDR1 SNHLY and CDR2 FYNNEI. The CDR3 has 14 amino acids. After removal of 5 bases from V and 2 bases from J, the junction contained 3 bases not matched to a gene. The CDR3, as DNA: TGTGCCAGCAGTCGGGACAGTGGCAATCAGCCCCAGCATTTT. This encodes CASSRDSGNQPQHF.

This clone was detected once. The CDR3 reads CASSYSGGANTEAFF. In nucleotides, the CDR3 is TGTGCCAGCAGTTACTCAGGGGGCGCGAACACTGAAGCTTTCTTT. The gene calls are TRBV6-5 and TRBJ1-1, with TRBD1 identical over 7 bases. Germline V CDR1 and CDR2: MNHEY, SVGAGI. The CDR3 has 15 amino acids. The V gene end was trimmed by 0 bases and the J gene end by 1 base; junction bases not matched to a gene: 2.

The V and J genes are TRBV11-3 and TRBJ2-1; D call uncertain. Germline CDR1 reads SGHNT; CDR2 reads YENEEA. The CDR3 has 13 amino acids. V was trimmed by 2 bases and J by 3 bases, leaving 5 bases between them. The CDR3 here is CASSLNGYNEQFF. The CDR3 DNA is TGTGCCAGCAGCTTAAATGGCTACAATGAGCAGTTCTTC.

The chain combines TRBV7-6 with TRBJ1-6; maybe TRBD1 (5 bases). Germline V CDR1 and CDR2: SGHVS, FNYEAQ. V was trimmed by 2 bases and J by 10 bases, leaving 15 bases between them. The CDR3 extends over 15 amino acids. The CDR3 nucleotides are TGTGCCAGCAGCTTATCTCAGGGAATTGACTCACCCCTCCACTTT. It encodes CASSLSQGIDSPLHF. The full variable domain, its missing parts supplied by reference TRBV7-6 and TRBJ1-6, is GAGVSQSPRYKVTKRGQDVALRCDPISGHVSLYWYRQALGQGPEFLTYFNYEAQQDKSGLPNDRFSAERPEGSISTLTIQRTEQRDSAMYRCASSLSQGIDSPLHFGNGTRLTVT.

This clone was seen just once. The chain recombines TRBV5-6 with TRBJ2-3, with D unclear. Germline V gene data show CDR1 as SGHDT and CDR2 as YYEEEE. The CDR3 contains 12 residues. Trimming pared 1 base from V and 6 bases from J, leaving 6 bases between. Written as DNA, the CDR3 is TGTGCCAGCAGCTTGATCGGTGATACGCAGTATTTT. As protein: CASSLIGDTQYF.

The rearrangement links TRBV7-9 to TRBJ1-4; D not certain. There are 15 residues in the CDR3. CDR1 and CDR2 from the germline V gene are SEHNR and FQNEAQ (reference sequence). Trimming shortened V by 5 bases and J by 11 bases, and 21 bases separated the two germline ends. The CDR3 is CASSPRALVKTKLFF. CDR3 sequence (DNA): TGTGCCAGCAGCCCCCGGGCCCTGGTTAAGACGAAACTGTTTTTT. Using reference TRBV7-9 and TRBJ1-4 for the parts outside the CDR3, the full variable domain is DTGVSQNPRHKITKRGQNVTFRCDPISEHNRLYWYRQTLGQGPEFLTYFQNEAQLEKSRLLSDRFSAERPKGSFSTLEIQRTEQGDSAMYLCASSPRALVKTKLFFGSGTQLSVL.

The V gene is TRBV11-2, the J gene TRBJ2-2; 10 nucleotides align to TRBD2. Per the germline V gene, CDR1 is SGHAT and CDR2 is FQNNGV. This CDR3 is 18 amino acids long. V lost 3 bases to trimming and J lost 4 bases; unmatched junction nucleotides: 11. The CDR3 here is CASSFLQAGGRSTGELFF. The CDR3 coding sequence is TGTGCCAGCAGCTTCCTTCAAGCGGGAGGGAGGTCCACCGGGGAGCTGTTTTTT. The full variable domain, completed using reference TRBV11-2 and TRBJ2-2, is EAGVAQSPRYKIIEKRQSVAFWCNPISGHATLYWYQQILGQGPKLLIQFQNNGVVDDSQLPKDRFSAERLKGVDSTLKIQPAKLEDSAVYLCASSFLQAGGRSTGELFFGEGSRLTVL.

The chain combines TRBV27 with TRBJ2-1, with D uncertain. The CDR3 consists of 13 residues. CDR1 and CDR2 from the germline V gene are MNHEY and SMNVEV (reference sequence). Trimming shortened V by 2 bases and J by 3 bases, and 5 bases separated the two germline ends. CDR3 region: CASSLGIYNEQFF. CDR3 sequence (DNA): TGTGCCAGCAGTTTAGGAATCTACAATGAGCAGTTCTTC.

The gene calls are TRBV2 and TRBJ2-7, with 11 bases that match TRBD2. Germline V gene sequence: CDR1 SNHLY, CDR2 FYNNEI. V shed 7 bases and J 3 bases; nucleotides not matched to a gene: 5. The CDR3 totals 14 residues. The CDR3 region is CASTTSGMDYEQYF. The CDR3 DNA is TGTGCCAGCACGACTAGCGGGATGGACTACGAGCAGTACTTC.

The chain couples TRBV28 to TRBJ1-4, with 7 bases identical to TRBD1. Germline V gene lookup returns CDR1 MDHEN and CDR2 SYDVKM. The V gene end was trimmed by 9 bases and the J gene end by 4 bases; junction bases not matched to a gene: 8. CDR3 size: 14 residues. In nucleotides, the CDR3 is TGTGCCAGTAAGAAGACAGGGAGTAATGAAAAACTGTTTTTT. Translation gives CASKKTGSNEKLFF.

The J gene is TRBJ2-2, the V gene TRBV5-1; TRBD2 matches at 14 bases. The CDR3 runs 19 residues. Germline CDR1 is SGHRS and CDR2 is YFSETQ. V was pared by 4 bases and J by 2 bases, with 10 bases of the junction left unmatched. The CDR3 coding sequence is TGCGCCAGCAGCCCCCGGACTAGCGGGGGGTCATTCAACACCGGGGAGCTGTTTTTT. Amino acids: CASSPRTSGGSFNTGELFF.

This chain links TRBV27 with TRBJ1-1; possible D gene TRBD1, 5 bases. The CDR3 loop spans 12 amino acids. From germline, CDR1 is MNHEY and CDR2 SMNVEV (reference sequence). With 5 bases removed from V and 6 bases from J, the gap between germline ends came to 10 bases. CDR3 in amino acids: CASSAPGAEAFF. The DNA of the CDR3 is TGTGCCAGCAGTGCCCCGGGGGCTGAAGCTTTCTTT.

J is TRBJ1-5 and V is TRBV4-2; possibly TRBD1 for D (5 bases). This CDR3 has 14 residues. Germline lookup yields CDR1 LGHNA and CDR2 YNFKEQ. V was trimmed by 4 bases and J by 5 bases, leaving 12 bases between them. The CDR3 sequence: CASSPSRGDQPQHF. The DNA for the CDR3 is TGTGCCAGCAGCCCATCGAGGGGCGATCAGCCCCAGCATTTT.

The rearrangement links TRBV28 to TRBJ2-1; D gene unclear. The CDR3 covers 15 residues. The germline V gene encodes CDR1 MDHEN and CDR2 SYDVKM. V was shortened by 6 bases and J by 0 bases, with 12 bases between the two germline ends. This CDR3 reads CASRPPPSSYNEQFF. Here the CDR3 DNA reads TGTGCCAGCAGACCGCCACCGAGCTCCTACAATGAGCAGTTCTTC.

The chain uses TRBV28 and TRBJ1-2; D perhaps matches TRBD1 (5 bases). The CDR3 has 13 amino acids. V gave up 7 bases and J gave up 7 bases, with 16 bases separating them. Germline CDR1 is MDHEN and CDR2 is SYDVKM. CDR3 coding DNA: TGTGCCAGCACCGTCGAGGGGATGGCTGGCTACACCTTC. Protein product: CASTVEGMAGYTF.

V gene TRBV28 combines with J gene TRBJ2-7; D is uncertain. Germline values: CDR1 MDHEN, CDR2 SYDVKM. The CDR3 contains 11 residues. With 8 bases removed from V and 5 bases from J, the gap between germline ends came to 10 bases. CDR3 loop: CASQTTNEQYF. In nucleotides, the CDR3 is TGTGCCAGCCAGACAACGAACGAGCAGTACTTC. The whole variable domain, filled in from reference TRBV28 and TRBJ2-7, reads DVKVTQSSRYLVKRTGEKVFLECVQDMDHENMFWYRQDPGLGLRLIYFSYDVKMKEKGDIPEGYSVSREKKERFSLILESASTNQTSMYLCASQTTNEQYFGPGTRLTVT.

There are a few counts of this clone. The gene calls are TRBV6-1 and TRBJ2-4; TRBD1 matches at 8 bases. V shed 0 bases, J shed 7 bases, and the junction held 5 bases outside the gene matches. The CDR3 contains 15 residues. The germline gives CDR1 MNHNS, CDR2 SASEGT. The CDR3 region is CASSEAWTGLNIQYF. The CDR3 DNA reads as TGTGCCAGCAGTGAAGCATGGACAGGGCTGAACATTCAGTACTTC.

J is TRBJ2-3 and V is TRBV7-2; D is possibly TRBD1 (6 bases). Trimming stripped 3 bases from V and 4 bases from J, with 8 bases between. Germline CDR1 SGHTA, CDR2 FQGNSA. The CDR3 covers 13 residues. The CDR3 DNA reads TGTGCCAGCAGCTTTGGGGGCCCAGATACGCAGTATTTT. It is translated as CASSFGGPDTQYF.